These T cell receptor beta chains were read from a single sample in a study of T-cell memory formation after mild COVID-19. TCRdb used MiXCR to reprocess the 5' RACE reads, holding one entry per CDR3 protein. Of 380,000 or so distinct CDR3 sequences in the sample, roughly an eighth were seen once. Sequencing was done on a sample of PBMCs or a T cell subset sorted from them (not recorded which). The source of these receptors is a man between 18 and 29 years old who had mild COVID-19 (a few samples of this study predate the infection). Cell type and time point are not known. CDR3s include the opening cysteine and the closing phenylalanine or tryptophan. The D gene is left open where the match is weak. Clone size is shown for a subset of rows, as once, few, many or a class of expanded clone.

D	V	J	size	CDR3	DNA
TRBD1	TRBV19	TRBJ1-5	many	CASSGTGARSQPQHF	TGTGCCAGTAGTGGGACAGGGGCGCGTAGTCAGCCCCAGCATTTT
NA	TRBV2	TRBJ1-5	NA	CASSPTEISNQPQHF	TGTGCCAGCAGTCCCACAGAAATTAGCAATCAGCCCCAGCATTTT
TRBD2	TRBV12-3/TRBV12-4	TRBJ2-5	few	CASTRGLAGGETQYF	TGTGCCAGCACAAGGGGACTAGCGGGGGGGGAGACCCAGTACTTC
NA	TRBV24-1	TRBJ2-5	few	CATARGGEETQYF	TGTGCCACCGCTCGCGGGGGCGAAGAGACCCAGTACTTC
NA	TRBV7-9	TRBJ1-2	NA	CASSPRGPVGGYTF	TGTGCCAGCAGCCCCCGGGGACCCGTCGGTGGCTACACCTTC
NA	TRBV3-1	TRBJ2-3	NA	CASSQEWKDTDTQYF	TGTGCCAGCAGCCAAGAGTGGAAGGACACAGATACGCAGTATTTT
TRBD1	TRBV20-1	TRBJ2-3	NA	CSAANRGLSTDTQYF	TGCAGTGCTGCTAACAGGGGCTTGAGCACAGATACGCAGTATTTT
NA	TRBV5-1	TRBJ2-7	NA	CASSLRGAREQYF	TGCGCCAGCAGCTTGCGGGGGGCGCGGGAGCAGTACTTC
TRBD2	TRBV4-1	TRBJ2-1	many	CASGGGFASGEQFF	TGCGCCAGCGGGGGGGGATTCGCATCGGGTGAGCAGTTCTTC
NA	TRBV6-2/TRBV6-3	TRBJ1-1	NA	CASSYPNLGGEAFF	TGTGCCAGCAGTTACCCGAACCTTGGGGGTGAAGCTTTCTTT
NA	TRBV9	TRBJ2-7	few	CASSSRVRNEQYF	TGTGCCAGCAGCAGCAGGGTCAGAAACGAGCAGTACTTC
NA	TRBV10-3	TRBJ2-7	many	CAITSDSYEQYF	TGTGCCATCACATCGGACAGTTACGAGCAGTACTTC
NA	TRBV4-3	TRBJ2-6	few	CASSSRTGYFSGANVLTF	TGCGCCAGCAGCTCGAGGACGGGCTATTTCTCTGGGGCCAACGTCCTGACTTTC
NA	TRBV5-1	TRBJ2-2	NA	CASSLDGHRTGELFF	TGCGCCAGCAGCCTGGATGGACATCGCACCGGGGAGCTGTTTTTT
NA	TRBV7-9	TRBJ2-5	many	CASSRRGAETQYF	TGTGCCAGCAGCCGCCGGGGAGCGGAGACCCAGTACTTC
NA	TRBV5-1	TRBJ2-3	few	CASSLSAPHDTQYF	TGCGCCAGCAGCTTGTCGGCTCCCCATGATACGCAGTATTTT
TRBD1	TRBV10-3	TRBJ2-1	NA	CAISGDRAYNEQFF	TGTGCCATCTCTGGGGACAGGGCCTACAATGAGCAGTTCTTC